Sequencing of this T cell receptor (beta chain) was carried out in a study of sequential checkpoint blockade in melanoma. For the study at large: Randomization was 1:1 between first-line nivolumab→ipilimumab and ipilimumab→nivolumab. Maintenance nivolumab came after either treatment sequence.

TCRdb's table, derived via immunoSEQ multiplex PCR, lists solely in-frame clones and lacks some. This repertoire shows tens of thousands of clones, roughly 82% found once; its top ten account for 11%. The junction had 5 bases not matched to a gene; V was cut back by 4 bases and J by 6 bases. The CDR3 spans 13 residues. CDR1 is GTSNPN and CDR2 is SVGIG in the germline V gene (reference sequence). The treatment: randomized to nivolumab then ipilimumab (arm A) or the reverse (arm B). No patient had prior DNA-damaging chemotherapy. Sorted cells were live CD3+CD8+, lacking CD19 and CD56, from PBMCs. The J gene is TRBJ2-3, the V gene TRBV30; 9 nucleotides agree with TRBD2. This TCR was sampled from a human donor with melanoma. The material sequenced was CD8+ T cells sorted from blood (inferred from file names), taken from a patient given nivolumab and ipilimumab in sequence. The CDR3 loop is CAWTRREGDTQYF. The CDR3 bases are TGTGCCTGGACGAGGCGGGAGGGCGATACGCAGTATTTT.